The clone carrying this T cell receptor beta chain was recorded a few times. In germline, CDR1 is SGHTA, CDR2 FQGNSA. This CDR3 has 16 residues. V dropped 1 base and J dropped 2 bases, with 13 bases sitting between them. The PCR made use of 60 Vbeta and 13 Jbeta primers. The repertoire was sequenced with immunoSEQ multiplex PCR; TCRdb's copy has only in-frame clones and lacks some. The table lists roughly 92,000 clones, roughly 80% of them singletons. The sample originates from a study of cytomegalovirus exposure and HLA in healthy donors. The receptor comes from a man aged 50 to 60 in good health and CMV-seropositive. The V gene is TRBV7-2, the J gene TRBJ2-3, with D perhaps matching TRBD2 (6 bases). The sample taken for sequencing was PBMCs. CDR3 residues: CASSLGEASLTDTQYF. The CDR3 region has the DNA TGTGCCAGCAGCTTAGGGGAGGCTAGTCTCACAGATACGCAGTATTTT. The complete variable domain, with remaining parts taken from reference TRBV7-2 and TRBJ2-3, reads GAGVSQSPSNKVTEKGKDVELRCDPISGHTALYWYRQSLGQGLEFLIYFQGNSAPDKSGLPSDRFSAERTGGSVSTLTIQRTQQEDSAVYLCASSLGEASLTDTQYFGPGTRLTVL.